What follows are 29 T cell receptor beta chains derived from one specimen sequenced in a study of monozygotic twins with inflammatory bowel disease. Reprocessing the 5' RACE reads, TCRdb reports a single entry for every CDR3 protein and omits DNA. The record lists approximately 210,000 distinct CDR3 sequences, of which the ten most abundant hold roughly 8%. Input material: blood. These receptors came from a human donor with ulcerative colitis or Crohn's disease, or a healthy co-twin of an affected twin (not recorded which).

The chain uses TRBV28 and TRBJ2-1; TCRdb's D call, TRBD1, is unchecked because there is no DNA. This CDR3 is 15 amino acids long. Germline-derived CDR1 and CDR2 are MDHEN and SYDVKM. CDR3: CAAHQGAGFYNEQFF. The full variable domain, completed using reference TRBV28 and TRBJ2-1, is DVKVTQSSRYLVKRTGEKVFLECVQDMDHENMFWYRQDPGLGLRLIYFSYDVKMKEKGDIPEGYSVSREKKERFSLILESASTNQTSMYLCAAHQGAGFYNEQFFGPGTRLTVL.

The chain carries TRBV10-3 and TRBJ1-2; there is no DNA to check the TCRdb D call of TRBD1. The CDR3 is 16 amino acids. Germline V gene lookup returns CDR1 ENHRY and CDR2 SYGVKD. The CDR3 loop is CAMSTTGQGGNYGYTF.

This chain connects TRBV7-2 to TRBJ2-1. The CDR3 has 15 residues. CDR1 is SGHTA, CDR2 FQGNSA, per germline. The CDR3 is CASSYRQSSYNEQFF.

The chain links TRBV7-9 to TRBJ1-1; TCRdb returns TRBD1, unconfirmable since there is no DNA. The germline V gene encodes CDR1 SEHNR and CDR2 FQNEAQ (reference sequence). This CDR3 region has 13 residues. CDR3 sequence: CAPSAFGGTEAFF.

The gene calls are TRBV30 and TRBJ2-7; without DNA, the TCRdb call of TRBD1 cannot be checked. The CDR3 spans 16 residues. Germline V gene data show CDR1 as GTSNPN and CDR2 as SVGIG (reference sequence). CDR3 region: CAWSVLRTGAAYEQYF.

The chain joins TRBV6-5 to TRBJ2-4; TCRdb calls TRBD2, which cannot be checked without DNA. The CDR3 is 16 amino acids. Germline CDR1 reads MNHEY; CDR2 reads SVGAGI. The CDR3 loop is CASSSRLAGGENIQYF.

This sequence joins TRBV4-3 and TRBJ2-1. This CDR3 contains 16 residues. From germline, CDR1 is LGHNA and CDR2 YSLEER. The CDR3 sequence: CASSQGREYSYNEQFF.

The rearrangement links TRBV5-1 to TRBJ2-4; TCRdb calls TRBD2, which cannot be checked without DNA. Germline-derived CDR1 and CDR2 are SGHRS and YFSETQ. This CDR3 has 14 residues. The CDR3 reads CASSLAGSGDIQYF. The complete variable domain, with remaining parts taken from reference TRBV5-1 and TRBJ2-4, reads KAGVTQTPRYLIKTRGQQVTLSCSPISGHRSVSWYQQTPGQGLQFLFEYFSETQRNKGNFPGRFSGRQFSNSRSEMNVSTLELGDSALYLCASSLAGSGDIQYFGAGTRLSVL.

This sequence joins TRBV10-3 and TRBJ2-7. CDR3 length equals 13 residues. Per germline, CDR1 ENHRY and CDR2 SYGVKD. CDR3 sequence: CAISTPDSYEQYF.

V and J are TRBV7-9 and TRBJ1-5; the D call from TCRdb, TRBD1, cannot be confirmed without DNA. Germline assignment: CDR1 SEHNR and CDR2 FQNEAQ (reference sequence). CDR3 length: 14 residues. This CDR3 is CASSFTGDEQPQHF.

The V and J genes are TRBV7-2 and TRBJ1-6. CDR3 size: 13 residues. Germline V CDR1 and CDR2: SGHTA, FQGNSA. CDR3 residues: CASCRSYNSPLHF.

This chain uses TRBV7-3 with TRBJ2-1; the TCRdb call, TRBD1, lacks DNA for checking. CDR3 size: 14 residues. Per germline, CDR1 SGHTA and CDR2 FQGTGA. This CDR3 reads CASSSKDSTHEQFF.

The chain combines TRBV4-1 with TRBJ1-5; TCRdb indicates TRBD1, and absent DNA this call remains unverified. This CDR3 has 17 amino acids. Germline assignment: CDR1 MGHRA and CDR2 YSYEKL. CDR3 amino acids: CASSQEAGGAGNQPQHF.

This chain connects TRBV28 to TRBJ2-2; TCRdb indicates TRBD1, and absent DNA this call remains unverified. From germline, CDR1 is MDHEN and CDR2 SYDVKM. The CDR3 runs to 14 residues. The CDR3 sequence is CASSYRGSTGELFF. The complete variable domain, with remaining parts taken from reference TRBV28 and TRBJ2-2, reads DVKVTQSSRYLVKRTGEKVFLECVQDMDHENMFWYRQDPGLGLRLIYFSYDVKMKEKGDIPEGYSVSREKKERFSLILESASTNQTSMYLCASSYRGSTGELFFGEGSRLTVL.

This chain's CDR3 is CASSQQTGGTEAFF. This chain connects TRBV14 to TRBJ1-1; TCRdb returns TRBD1, unconfirmable since there is no DNA. The CDR3 is 14 residues long. CDR1 is SGHDN, CDR2 FVKESK, per germline. Looking up the rest from reference TRBV14 and TRBJ1-1 gives the full variable domain: EAGVTQFPSHSVIEKGQTVTLRCDPISGHDNLYWYRRVMGKEIKFLLHFVKESKQDESGMPNNRFLAERTGGTYSTLKVQPAELEDSGVYFCASSQQTGGTEAFFGQGTRLTVV.

CDR3 protein: CASSLRDRGLTQYF. The gene calls are TRBV3-1 and TRBJ2-5; TCRdb proposes TRBD1, but this gene call is untestable without DNA. CDR3 size: 14 residues. The germline gives CDR1 LGHDT, CDR2 YNNKEL (reference sequence).

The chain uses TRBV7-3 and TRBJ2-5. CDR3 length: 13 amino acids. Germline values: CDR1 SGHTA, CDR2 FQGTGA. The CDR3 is CASSPAYQETQYF.

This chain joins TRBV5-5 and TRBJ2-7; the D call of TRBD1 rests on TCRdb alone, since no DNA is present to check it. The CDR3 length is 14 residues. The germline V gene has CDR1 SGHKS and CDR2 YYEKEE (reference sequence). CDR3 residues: CASSLRDNSYEQYF. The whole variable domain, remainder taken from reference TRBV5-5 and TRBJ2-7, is DAGVTQSPTHLIKTRGQQVTLRCSPISGHKSVSWYQQVLGQGPQFIFQYYEKEERGRGNFPDRFSARQFPNYSSELNVNALLLGDSALYLCASSLRDNSYEQYFGPGTRLTVT.

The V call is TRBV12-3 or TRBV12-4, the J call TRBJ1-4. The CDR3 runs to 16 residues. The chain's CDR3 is CASSSRRRTTNEKLFF.

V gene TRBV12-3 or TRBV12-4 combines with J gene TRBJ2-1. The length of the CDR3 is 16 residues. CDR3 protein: CASSSGLRSSYNEQFF.

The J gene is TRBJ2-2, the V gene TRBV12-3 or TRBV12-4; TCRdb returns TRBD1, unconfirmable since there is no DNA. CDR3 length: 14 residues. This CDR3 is CASSLYRRVGELFF.

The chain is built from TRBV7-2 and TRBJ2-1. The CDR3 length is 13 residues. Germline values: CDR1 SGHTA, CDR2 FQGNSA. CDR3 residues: CASSFMSLGEQFF.

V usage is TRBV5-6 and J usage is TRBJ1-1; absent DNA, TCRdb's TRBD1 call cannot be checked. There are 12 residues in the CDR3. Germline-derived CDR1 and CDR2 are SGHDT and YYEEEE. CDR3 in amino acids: CASRGVHTEAFF.

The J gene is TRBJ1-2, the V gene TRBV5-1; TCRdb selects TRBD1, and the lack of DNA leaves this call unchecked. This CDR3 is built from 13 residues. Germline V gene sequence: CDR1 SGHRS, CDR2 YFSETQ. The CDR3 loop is CASSPRDGEGYTF.

The chain's CDR3 is CASSRNLGVALNTGELFF. The V gene is TRBV6-1, the J gene TRBJ2-2; the TCRdb call, TRBD1, lacks DNA for checking. Per the germline V gene, CDR1 is MNHNS and CDR2 is SASEGT. This CDR3 has 18 amino acids.

The CDR3 here is CASSSRGDSQSSYEQYF. V is TRBV13 and J is TRBJ2-7; the TCRdb D gene call, TRBD1, has no DNA to confirm it. CDR3 length: 17 residues. Looked up from germline, CDR1 is PRHDT and CDR2 is FYEKMQ (reference sequence).

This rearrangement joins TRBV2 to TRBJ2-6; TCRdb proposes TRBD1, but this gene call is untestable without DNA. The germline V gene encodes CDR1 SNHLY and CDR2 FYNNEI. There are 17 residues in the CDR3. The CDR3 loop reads CASSTRDRGAGANVLTF.

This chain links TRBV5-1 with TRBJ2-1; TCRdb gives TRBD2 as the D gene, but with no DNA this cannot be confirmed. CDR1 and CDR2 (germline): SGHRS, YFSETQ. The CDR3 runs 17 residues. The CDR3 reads CASSLGGSGGRYNEQFF.

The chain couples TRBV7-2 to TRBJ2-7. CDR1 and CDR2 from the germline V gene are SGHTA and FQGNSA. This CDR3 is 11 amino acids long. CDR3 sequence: CASSSDYEQYF.